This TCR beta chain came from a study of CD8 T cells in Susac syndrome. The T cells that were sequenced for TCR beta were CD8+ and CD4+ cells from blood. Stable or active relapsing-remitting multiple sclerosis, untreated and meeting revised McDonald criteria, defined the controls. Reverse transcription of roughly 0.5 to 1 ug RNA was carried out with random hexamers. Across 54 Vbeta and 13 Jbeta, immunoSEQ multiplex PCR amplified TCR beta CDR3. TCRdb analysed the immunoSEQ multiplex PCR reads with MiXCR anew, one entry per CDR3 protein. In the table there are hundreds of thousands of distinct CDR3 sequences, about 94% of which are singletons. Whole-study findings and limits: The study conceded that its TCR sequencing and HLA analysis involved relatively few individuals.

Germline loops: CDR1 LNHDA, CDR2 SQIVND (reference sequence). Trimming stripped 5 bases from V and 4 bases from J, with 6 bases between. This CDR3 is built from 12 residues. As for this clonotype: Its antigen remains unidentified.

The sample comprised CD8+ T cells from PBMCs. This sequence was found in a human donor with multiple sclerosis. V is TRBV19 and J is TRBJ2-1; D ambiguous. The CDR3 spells CASSPSYNEQFF. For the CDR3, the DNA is TGTGCCAGTAGTCCCTCTTACAATGAGCAGTTCTTC. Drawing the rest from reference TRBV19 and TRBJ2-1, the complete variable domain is DGGITQSPKYLFRKEGQNVTLSCEQNLNHDAMYWYRQDPGQGLRLIYYSQIVNDFQKGDIAEGYSVSREKKESFPLTVTSAQKNPTAFYLCASSPSYNEQFFGPGTRLTVL.